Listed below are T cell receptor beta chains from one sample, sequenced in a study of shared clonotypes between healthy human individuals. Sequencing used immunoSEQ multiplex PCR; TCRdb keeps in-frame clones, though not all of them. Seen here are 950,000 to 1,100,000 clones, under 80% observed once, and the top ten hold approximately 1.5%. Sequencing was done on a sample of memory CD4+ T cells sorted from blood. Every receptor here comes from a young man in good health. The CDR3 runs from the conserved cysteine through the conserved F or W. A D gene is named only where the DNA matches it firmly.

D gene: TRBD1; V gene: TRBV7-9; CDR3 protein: CASSLTGANTEAFF
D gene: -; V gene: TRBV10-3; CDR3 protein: CAISEFGGAAAGANVLTF
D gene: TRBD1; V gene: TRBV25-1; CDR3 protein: CASSEFDRGFTGELFF
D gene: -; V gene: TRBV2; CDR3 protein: CASSERAGETQYF
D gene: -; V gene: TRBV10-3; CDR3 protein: CATGEGPTATERFF
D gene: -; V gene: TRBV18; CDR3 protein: CASSPGTPSYEQYF
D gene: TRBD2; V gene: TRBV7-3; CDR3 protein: CASSYREGETQYF
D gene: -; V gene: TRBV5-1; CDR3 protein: CASSSGGEGEQYF
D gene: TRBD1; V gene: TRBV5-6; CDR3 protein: CASSLRDRAKNIQYF
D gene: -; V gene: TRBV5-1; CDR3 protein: CASTPEGGTGEKLFF
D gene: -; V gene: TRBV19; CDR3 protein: CASSLRTATSDYGYTF
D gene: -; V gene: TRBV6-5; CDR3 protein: CASSGGTEAFF
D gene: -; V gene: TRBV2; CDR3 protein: CASRKSGTPQETQYF
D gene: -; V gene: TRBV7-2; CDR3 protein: CASSLHNSYEQYF
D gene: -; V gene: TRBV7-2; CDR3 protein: CASSLDSGQPQHF
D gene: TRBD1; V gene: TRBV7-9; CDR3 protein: CASSDGQGGQPQHF
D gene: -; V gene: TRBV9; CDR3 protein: CASSPGGSPSYNEQFF
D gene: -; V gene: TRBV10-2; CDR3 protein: CASSHTGELFF
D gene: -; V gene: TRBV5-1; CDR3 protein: CASSQILATDTQYF
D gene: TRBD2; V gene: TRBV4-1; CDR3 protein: CASSHPGTSGVLFTGELFF
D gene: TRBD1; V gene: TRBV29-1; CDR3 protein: CSVYRGEKLFF
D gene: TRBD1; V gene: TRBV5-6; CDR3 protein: CASTQQNRGPTYEQYF
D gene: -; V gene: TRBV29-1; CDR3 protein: CSVVLQVAGGYTF
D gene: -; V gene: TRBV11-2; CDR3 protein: CASSFTGTKNEQYF
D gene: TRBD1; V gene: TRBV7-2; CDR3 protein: CASSPTGVRREKLFF
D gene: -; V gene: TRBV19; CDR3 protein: CASGSGIAGELFF